A selection of T cell receptor beta chains follows, all from one sample in a study of T cell repertoires in ileal Crohn's disease. Clones were sequenced by immunoSEQ multiplex PCR, and TCRdb holds only the in-frame ones, with some missing. The repertoire holds over 700 clones, with under 85% as singletons. Input material: ileal tissue. The origin of the receptors is an adult with Crohn's disease. The CDR3 runs from the conserved cysteine through the conserved F or W. D genes are given only for firm matches. A row's size may be missing; if present it is once, few, many or a size class.

v_call	d_call	j_call	clone_size	cdr3_aa	cdr3_nt
TRBV4-2	-	TRBJ1-3	once	CASSQDPPSGNTIYF	TGTGCCAGCAGCCAAGACCCCCCATCTGGAAACACCATATATTTT
TRBV19	-	TRBJ1-4	-	CASTGLTNEKLFF	TGTGCCAGTACTGGGCTAACTAATGAAAAACTGTTTTTT
TRBV9	-	TRBJ2-2	-	CASSDPGHIANTGELFF	TGTGCCAGCAGCGACCCGGGACATATCGCGAACACCGGGGAGCTGTTTTTT
TRBV5-1	TRBD2	TRBJ2-1	-	CASSLTSGSTVQFF	TGCGCCAGCAGCTTGACTAGCGGGAGCACCGTCCAGTTCTTC
TRBV7-9	-	TRBJ1-4	few	CASSPTTAEGSGLFF	TGTGCCAGCAGCCCTACGACGGCAGAGGGATCGGGACTGTTTTTT
TRBV5-4	TRBD2	TRBJ2-7	-	CASSLGPGTSGSEQYF	TGTGCCAGCAGCTTGGGCCCCGGGACTAGCGGGAGCGAGCAGTACTTC
TRBV21-1	-	TRBJ2-7	once	CASSSLSSGRTYEQYF	TGTGCCAGCAGCTCCCTTTCTAGCGGGAGGACTTACGAGCAGTACTTC
TRBV11-2	-	TRBJ1-1	-	CASSSTVRDTEAFF	TGTGCCAGCAGCTCAACGGTCCGGGACACTGAAGCTTTCTTT
TRBV9	TRBD2	TRBJ2-1	-	CASSVATGGGPGYEQFF	TGTGCCAGCAGCGTAGCTACGGGGGGAGGGCCCGGCTATGAGCAGTTCTTC
TRBV5-6	TRBD2	TRBJ2-3	-	CASSFLAGDVTDTQYF	TGTGCCAGCAGCTTTTTGGCGGGAGACGTCACAGATACGCAGTATTTT
TRBV5-1	-	TRBJ2-3	-	CASSLGGASTDTQYF	TGCGCCAGCAGCTTGGGGGGCGCCAGCACAGATACGCAGTATTTT
TRBV11-2	-	TRBJ1-1	-	CASSSIVSDTEAFF	TGTGCCAGCAGCTCCATTGTAAGCGACACTGAAGCTTTCTTT
TRBV5-6	TRBD1	TRBJ1-2	-	CASSSGTGGTGYGYTF	TGTGCCAGCAGCTCCGGGACAGGGGGCACGGGCTATGGCTACACCTTC
TRBV9	-	TRBJ1-3	once	CASSPTGNTIYF	TGTGCCAGCAGCCCGACAGGAAACACCATATATTTT
TRBV6-1	TRBD1	TRBJ1-5	few	CASSPGTVSNQPQHF	TGTGCCAGCAGCCCCGGGACAGTTAGCAATCAGCCCCAGCATTTT
TRBV16	-	TRBJ2-3	-	CASSQFGGPGTDTQYF	TGTGCCAGCAGCCAATTTGGAGGTCCTGGCACAGATACGCAGTATTTT
TRBV5-1	TRBD2	TRBJ2-1	-	CASSLAGGRYNEQFF	TGCGCCAGCAGCTTAGCGGGGGGGCGTTACAATGAGCAGTTCTTC
TRBV5-1	-	TRBJ1-3	few	CASSGGGYSGNTIYF	TGCGCCAGCTCCGGGGGAGGTTACTCTGGAAACACCATATATTTT
TRBV9	-	TRBJ2-1	once	CASSGSVASNEQFF	TGTGCCAGCAGCGGGTCGGTAGCGTCCAATGAGCAGTTCTTC
TRBV7-7	-	TRBJ2-2	-	CASSPHGGARRELFF	TGTGCCAGCAGCCCCCATGGAGGGGCCCGCCGGGAGCTGTTTTTT
TRBV9	-	TRBJ1-6	-	CASSVEGRGSPLHF	TGTGCCAGCAGCGTAGAAGGGAGAGGATCACCCCTCCACTTT
TRBV7-9	TRBD2	TRBJ2-3	-	CASSSKAGGRFPHGDTQYF	TGTGCCAGCAGCTCCAAAGCGGGGGGCAGATTCCCCCACGGAGATACGCAGTATTTT
TRBV2	-	TRBJ1-4	-	CASSGITGMPNEKLFF	TGTGCCAGCAGTGGAATTACAGGGATGCCTAATGAAAAACTGTTTTTT
TRBV2	TRBD2	TRBJ2-1	-	CASSDSTSGNTEQFF	TGTGCCAGCAGTGATTCGACTAGCGGGAATACTGAGCAGTTCTTC
TRBV5-1	-	TRBJ2-5	-	CASSLMSRGETQYF	TGCGCCAGCAGCTTGATGTCTAGGGGAGAGACCCAGTACTTC
TRBV10-2	TRBD2	TRBJ2-1	-	CASNRNPISGINEQFF	TGCGCCAGCAACCGAAATCCAATTAGCGGGATTAATGAGCAGTTCTTC
TRBV27	-	TRBJ2-3	-	CASRFRDTQYF	TGTGCCAGCAGGTTCAGGGATACGCAGTATTTT
TRBV9	-	TRBJ2-5	-	CASSVASGRDYQETQYF	TGTGCCAGCAGCGTAGCATCCGGCCGGGACTACCAAGAGACCCAGTACTTC
TRBV11-2	TRBD2	TRBJ2-7	few	CASSPTVRELEQYF	TGTGCCAGCAGCCCCACCGTGCGGGAGCTCGAGCAGTACTTC
TRBV6-5	-	TRBJ2-1	few	CASSYNSPHNEQFF	TGTGCCAGCAGTTACAACAGTCCGCACAATGAGCAGTTCTTC
TRBV18	-	TRBJ2-1	-	CASSPTRQRAYNEQFF	TGTGCCAGCTCACCGACGCGGCAGCGAGCTTACAATGAGCAGTTCTTC
TRBV5-1	TRBD2	TRBJ2-5	-	CASSLRGLAGGGRETQYF	TGCGCCAGCAGCTTGAGGGGACTAGCGGGAGGTGGGAGAGAGACCCAGTACTTC
TRBV27	TRBD1	TRBJ2-7	-	CASTGGSSYEQYF	TGTGCCAGCACAGGGGGTTCCTCCTACGAGCAGTACTTC
TRBV5-4	-	TRBJ2-5	-	CASSLNSRVGETQYF	TGTGCCAGCAGCTTGAACAGTAGAGTCGGAGAGACCCAGTACTTC
TRBV7-9	TRBD1	TRBJ1-4	-	CAARRTGSNEKLFF	TGTGCCGCACGGCGGACAGGGAGTAATGAAAAACTGTTTTTT
TRBV11-2	TRBD1	TRBJ1-2	once	CASSLGQGSNYGYTF	TGTGCCAGCAGCTTGGGACAGGGTTCTAACTATGGCTACACCTTC
TRBV11-2	-	TRBJ1-3	-	CASSRPGSGNTIYF	TGTGCCAGCAGCCGTCCAGGGTCTGGAAACACCATATATTTT
TRBV7-9	TRBD1	TRBJ2-6	-	CASSYRQGDTSGANVLTF	TGTGCCAGCAGCTACCGACAGGGCGATACTTCTGGGGCCAACGTCCTGACTTTC
TRBV7-9	TRBD1	TRBJ2-1	-	CASSLNRGPGNEQFF	TGTGCCAGCAGTCTCAACAGGGGGCCGGGCAATGAGCAGTTCTTC
TRBV5-5	-	TRBJ2-5	-	CASSLISGDRIGETQYF	TGTGCCAGCAGCTTAATCAGCGGGGACAGGATAGGGGAGACCCAGTACTTC
TRBV19	TRBD2	TRBJ2-3	-	CASSLHRTRTDTQYF	TGTGCCAGTAGCCTACATCGGACTAGGACAGATACGCAGTATTTT
TRBV5-1	TRBD2	TRBJ2-2	once	CASSLTSGSRELFF	TGCGCCAGCAGCTTGACTAGCGGGAGCCGGGAGCTGTTTTTT
TRBV29-1	-	TRBJ2-2	-	CSARTAKVAGELFF	TGCAGCGCGAGGACAGCCAAAGTCGCCGGGGAGCTGTTTTTT
TRBV9	-	TRBJ2-1	-	CASSVSLGGGPGEEQFF	TGTGCCAGCAGCGTAAGCCTGGGCGGGGGCCCGGGGGAGGAGCAGTTCTTC
TRBV15	TRBD1	TRBJ2-5	once	CATSRLRQGETQYF	TGTGCCACCAGCAGACTTAGACAGGGGGAGACCCAGTACTTC
TRBV29-1	-	TRBJ2-5	-	CSVGVQGGETQYF	TGCAGCGTGGGAGTCCAGGGGGGCGAGACCCAGTACTTC
TRBV27	TRBD2	TRBJ2-5	-	CASSLSASGLAGQETQYF	TGTGCCAGCAGTTTATCGGCCTCGGGACTAGCGGGACAAGAGACCCAGTACTTC
TRBV11-2	-	TRBJ2-3	-	CASSASTVTDTQYF	TGTGCCAGCAGCGCGAGCACGGTCACAGATACGCAGTATTTT
TRBV7-2	-	TRBJ2-3	-	CASSLNGGALYTQYF	TGTGCCAGCAGCTTAAACGGCGGGGCTCTCTATACGCAGTATTTT
TRBV5-4	TRBD2	TRBJ2-3	-	CASSGSGGRDTQYF	TGTGCCAGCAGCGGCAGCGGGGGGCGAGATACGCAGTATTTT
TRBV6-5	TRBD2	TRBJ2-5	few	CASTTSGVETQYF	TGTGCCAGTACAACTAGCGGGGTAGAGACCCAGTACTTC
TRBV18	-	TRBJ1-3	-	CASSPDRNSGNTIYF	TGTGCCAGCTCACCCGACAGAAACTCTGGAAACACCATATATTTT
TRBV7-9	TRBD2	TRBJ2-5	-	CASSSTSGEQETQYF	TGTGCCAGCAGCTCGACTAGCGGGGAACAAGAGACCCAGTACTTC
TRBV5-4	TRBD2	TRBJ2-5	-	CASSSGTGGQIETQYF	TGTGCCAGCAGCTCGGGCACGGGAGGCCAAATAGAGACCCAGTACTTC
TRBV6-1	TRBD1	TRBJ1-4	-	CASSGQGANEKLFF	TGTGCCAGCAGTGGACAGGGGGCTAATGAAAAACTGTTTTTT
TRBV7-9	TRBD2	TRBJ2-1	-	CASSLKGGGEQFF	TGTGCCAGCAGCTTAAAGGGCGGGGGTGAGCAGTTCTTC
TRBV30	-	TRBJ2-7	-	CAWSRADPSYEQYF	TGTGCCTGGAGCAGGGCGGACCCCTCATACGAGCAGTACTTC
TRBV29-1	TRBD1	TRBJ2-7	-	CSVTTGGSYEQYF	TGCAGCGTAACGACAGGGGGGAGCTACGAGCAGTACTTC
TRBV19	TRBD2	TRBJ2-2	-	CASSTDTSAGELFF	TGTGCCAGTAGTACGGATACTAGCGCCGGGGAGCTGTTTTTT